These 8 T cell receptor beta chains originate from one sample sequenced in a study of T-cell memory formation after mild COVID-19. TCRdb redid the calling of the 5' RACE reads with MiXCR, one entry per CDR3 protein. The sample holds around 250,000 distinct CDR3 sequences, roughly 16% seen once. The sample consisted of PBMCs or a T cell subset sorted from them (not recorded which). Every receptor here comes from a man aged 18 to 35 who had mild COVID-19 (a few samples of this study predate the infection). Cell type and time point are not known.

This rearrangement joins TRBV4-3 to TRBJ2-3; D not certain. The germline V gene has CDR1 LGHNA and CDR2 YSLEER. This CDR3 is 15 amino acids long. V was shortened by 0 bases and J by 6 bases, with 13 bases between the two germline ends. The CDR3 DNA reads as TGCGCCAGCAGCCAAGAAGTCCGAGTCGCGGATACGCAGTATTTT. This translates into CASSQEVRVADTQYF.

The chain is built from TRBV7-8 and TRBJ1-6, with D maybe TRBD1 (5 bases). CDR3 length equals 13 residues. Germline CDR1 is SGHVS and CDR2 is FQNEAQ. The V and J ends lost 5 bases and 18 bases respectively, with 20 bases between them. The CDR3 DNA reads TGTGCCAGCAGCGGGACCGGAGGTACGGCCCCCCACTTT. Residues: CASSGTGGTAPHF.

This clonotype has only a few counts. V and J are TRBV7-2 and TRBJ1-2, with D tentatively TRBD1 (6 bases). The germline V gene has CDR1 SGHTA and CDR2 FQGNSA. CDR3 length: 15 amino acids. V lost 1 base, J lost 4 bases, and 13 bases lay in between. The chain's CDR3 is CASSLGWGRAYGYTF. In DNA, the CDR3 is TGTGCCAGCAGCTTAGGCTGGGGGCGAGCCTATGGCTACACCTTC.

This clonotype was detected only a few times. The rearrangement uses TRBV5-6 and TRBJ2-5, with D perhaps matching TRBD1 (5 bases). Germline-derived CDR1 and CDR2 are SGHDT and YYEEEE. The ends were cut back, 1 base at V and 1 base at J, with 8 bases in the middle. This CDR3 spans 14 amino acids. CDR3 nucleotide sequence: TGTGCCAGCAGCTTGCAACAGGTCCAAGAGACCCAGTACTTC. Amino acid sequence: CASSLQQVQETQYF.

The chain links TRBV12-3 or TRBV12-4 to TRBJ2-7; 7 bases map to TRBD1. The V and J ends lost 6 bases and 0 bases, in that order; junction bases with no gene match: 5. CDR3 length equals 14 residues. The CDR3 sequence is CASRAGGSSYEQYF. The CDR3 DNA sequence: TGTGCCAGCAGGGCAGGGGGTAGCTCCTACGAGCAGTACTTC.

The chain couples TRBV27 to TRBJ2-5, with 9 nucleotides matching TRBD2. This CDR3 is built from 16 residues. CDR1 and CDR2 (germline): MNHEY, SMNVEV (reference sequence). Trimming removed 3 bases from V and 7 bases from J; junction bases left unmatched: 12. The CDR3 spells CASSLAGGRWGLTQYF. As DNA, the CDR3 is TGTGCCAGCAGTTTGGCGGGGGGGCGATGGGGCCTGACCCAGTACTTC.

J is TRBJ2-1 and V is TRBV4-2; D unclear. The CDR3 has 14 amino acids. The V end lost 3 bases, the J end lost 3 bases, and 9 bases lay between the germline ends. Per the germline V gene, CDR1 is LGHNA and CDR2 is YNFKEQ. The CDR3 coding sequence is TGTGCCAGCAGCCAGCCTCTGGACTACAATGAGCAGTTCTTC. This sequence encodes CASSQPLDYNEQFF.

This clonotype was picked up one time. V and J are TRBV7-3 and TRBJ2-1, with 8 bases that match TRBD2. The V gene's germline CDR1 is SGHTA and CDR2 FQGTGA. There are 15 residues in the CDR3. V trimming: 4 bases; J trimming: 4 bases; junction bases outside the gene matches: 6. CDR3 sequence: CASSYLAGSYNEQFF. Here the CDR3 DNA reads TGTGCCAGCAGCTATTTAGCGGGATCGTACAATGAGCAGTTCTTC.